Detailed here is one T cell receptor (beta chain). Repertoires were generated with immunoSEQ multiplex PCR, while TCRdb's copy carries only in-frame clones and drops some. Of a few hundred thousand clones listed, 75% to 90% are singletons. This entry comes from a study of blood T cell repertoires in COVID-19. Overall study: Nucleic acid was either cDNA or gDNA, and it came from T cells, B-cell-depleted T cells, or PBMCs.

With 1 base removed from V and 0 bases from J, the gap between germline ends came to 4 bases. CDR1 SGHTA and CDR2 FQGTGA come from the germline V gene. CDR3 length: 15 amino acids. Participants were aged about 18 to 89 years from approximately 25 US areas. Participants reported their clinical history, and cohort assignment relied on those reports. Two negative PCRs, clearance, or symptom resolution characterized the recovered Cohort 3 donors. This clonotype originated in a woman aged 40 to 49 who had recovered from COVID-19. V is TRBV7-3 and J is TRBJ1-6; D remains ambiguous. Source material: PBMCs or T cells enriched from blood (not recorded which). CDR3 DNA sequence: TGTGCCAGCAGCTTAAGTAGCTCCTATAATTCACCCCTCCACTTT. Encoded protein: CASSLSSSYNSPLHF. Full variable domain (missing parts from reference TRBV7-3 and TRBJ1-6): GAGVSQTPSNKVTEKGKYVELRCDPISGHTALYWYRQSLGQGPEFLIYFQGTGAADDSGLPNDRFFAVRPEGSVSTLKIQRTERGDSAVYLCASSLSSSYNSPLHFGNGTRLTVT.